This TCR beta chain was observed in a study of cytomegalovirus exposure and HLA in healthy donors. Note on this clone: The target antigen is unknown.

Germline CDR1 and CDR2: SEHNR and FQNEAQ (reference sequence). The ends lost 5 bases at V and 2 bases at J; junction bases unmatched: 14. The CDR3 contains 18 residues. Study-level results: In an earlier analysis, about 87% or about 30%: the productive usage of most TCR beta V segments.

The PCR ran on 60 Vbeta and 13 Jbeta primers. The method was immunoSEQ multiplex PCR; TCRdb's version includes in-frame clones alone and lacks a portion of them. Among under 150,000 clones listed, over 75% were seen once. The V call is TRBV7-9, the J call TRBJ2-5, with 10 positions matching TRBD1. Sample: PBMCs. This sequence was found in a woman aged 40 to 55 in good health and CMV-seropositive. In DNA form, the CDR3 reads TGTGCCAGCAGCCCCTTCCACGGGGGGACAGGGGAACAAGAGACCCAGTACTTC. Its translation: CASSPFHGGTGEQETQYF.